These 21 T cell receptor beta chains were all obtained from the same sample, sequenced in a study of T cells generated in artificial thymic organoids. No antigens are known for them. Human HSPCs were combined with MS5 stroma expressing human DLL1. FACS-sorted CD34+CD3- hematopoietic stem and progenitor cells, with residual T cells removed, seeded the organoids. Separate semi-nested PCRs amplified TCRalpha and TCRbeta libraries using constant-region reverse primers in TRAC or TRBC. TCRdb re-called the 5' RACE reads through MiXCR, storing one row per CDR3 protein. The sample contains roughly 5,300 distinct CDR3 sequences, less than 30% of which appear only once. Sequenced: naive CD8+ T cells grown in artificial thymic organoids from cord blood stem and progenitor cells. Subset reported: CD3+TCRalphabeta+CD8SP T cells; for blood, CD45RO-CCR7+ naive CD8+ T cells. Receptor source: a human donor who gave cord blood stem cells for thymic organoid culture, a cardiac surgery patient who gave postnatal thymus, or a blood donor (not recorded which).

Relative to its sample, this clonotype is medium-sized. This sequence joins TRBV4-1 and TRBJ1-1; D is undetermined. The CDR3 covers 13 residues. In germline, CDR1 is MGHRA, CDR2 YSYEKL. Trimming removed 4 bases from V and 0 bases from J, with 6 bases in between. In nucleotides, the CDR3 is TGCGCCAGCAGCCGATCGGTGAACACTGAAGCTTTCTTT. It yields the protein CASSRSVNTEAFF.

This clonotype ranks as medium-sized. The CDR3, as DNA: TGTGCCAGCAGCCCCCCACTAAGGCCTCCGCGAGAGACCCAGTACTTC. Its translation is CASSPPLRPPRETQYF. The chain has TRBV7-8 and TRBJ2-5; D remains unclear. This CDR3 spans 16 amino acids. Trimming pared 5 bases from V and 4 bases from J, leaving 20 bases between. Germline V gives CDR1 SGHVS, CDR2 FQNEAQ.

This clonotype ranks as medium-sized. This rearrangement joins TRBV28 to TRBJ1-6; 7 positions agree with TRBD1. J was trimmed by 7 bases and V by 2 bases; bases with no gene match: 11. The CDR3 spans 17 residues. Germline assignment: CDR1 MDHEN and CDR2 SYDVKM. In nucleotides, the CDR3 is TGTGCCAGCAGTTTACTCTCCTACAGGGGATGGAATTCACCCCTCCACTTT. As protein: CASSLLSYRGWNSPLHF.

The chain is built from TRBV18 and TRBJ2-7; 12 nucleotides match TRBD1. Germline-derived CDR1 and CDR2 are KGHSH and LQKENI. The CDR3 loop spans 14 amino acids. Trimming cost V 1 base and J 6 bases; bases outside gene matches: 1. The CDR3 spells CASSPLGQGAEQYF. CDR3 bases: TGTGCCAGCTCACCACTGGGACAGGGGGCCGAGCAGTACTTC.

In its sample, this clonotype ranks as medium-sized. The V call is TRBV14, the J call TRBJ2-7; perhaps D is TRBD1 or TRBD2 (5 bases each). The CDR3 runs 14 residues. CDR1 and CDR2 (germline): SGHDN, FVKESK. V dropped 4 bases and J dropped 4 bases, with 14 bases sitting between them. The CDR3 loop is CASSLGTNHYEQYF. The CDR3 nucleotides are TGTGCCAGCAGCCTGGGGACCAACCATTACGAGCAGTACTTC.

About this clonotype itself: Its ends do not fully match the called genes, so a read error is possible. The chain recombines TRBV4-3 with TRBJ2-2, with 7 bases that match TRBD1. This CDR3 contains 16 residues. Germline loops: CDR1 LGHNA, CDR2 YSLEER. The CDR3 DNA sequence: TGCGCCAGCGGCCGAGAACGGGACAGAAACACCAGGGAGCTGTTTTTT. This encodes CASGRERDRNTRELFF.

The V call is TRBV30, the J call TRBJ2-7; D is unclear. V dropped 1 base and J dropped 0 bases, with 4 bases sitting between them. The CDR3 length is 12 residues. Germline V CDR1 and CDR2: GTSNPN, SVGIG (reference sequence). The CDR3 here is CAWSDGSYEQYF. CDR3 nucleotide sequence: TGTGCCTGGAGTGACGGCTCCTACGAGCAGTACTTC.

By its share, this clonotype is medium-sized. The J gene is TRBJ2-2, the V gene TRBV7-2, with D unresolved. CDR1 is SGHTA, CDR2 FQGNSA, per germline. V lost 2 bases and J 0 bases, leaving 7 bases between the germline ends. This CDR3 is 15 amino acids long. The DNA for the CDR3 is TGTGCCAGCAGCTTAATAGCTTCGAACACCGGGGAGCTGTTTTTT. This gives the protein CASSLIASNTGELFF.

Judged by abundance, this clonotype is medium-sized. The V call is TRBV4-1, the J call TRBJ2-3, with D perhaps matching TRBD1 (5 bases). The germline gives CDR1 MGHRA, CDR2 YSYEKL. The CDR3 runs 12 residues. The germline V and J ends were trimmed by 4 bases and 6 bases, with 8 bases remaining between them. CDR3 DNA: TGCGCCAGCAGCCTGTACAGGGATACGCAGTATTTT. This codes for CASSLYRDTQYF.

Points on this clonotype: A much larger clone lies a single base off, so this may be a read error. This sequence joins TRBV10-3 and TRBJ2-1; 12 bases fit TRBD1. The CDR3 consists of 18 residues. Germline lookup yields CDR1 ENHRY and CDR2 SYGVKD. The CDR3, as DNA: TGTGCCCTCAGTGTTCGAGGGACAGGGGGCTTCCTTTACAATGAGCAGTTCTTC. This gives the protein CALSVRGTGGFLYNEQFF.

The table lists this clonotype with a few counts. The chain combines TRBV4-3 with TRBJ2-7; 9 bases fit TRBD1. The CDR3 runs 17 residues. Germline V lookup: CDR1 LGHNA, CDR2 YSLEER. Unmatched junction bases numbered 11, after V lost 0 bases and J lost 5 bases. CDR3 amino acids: CASSQDPPYRGQNEQYF. For the CDR3, the DNA is TGCGCCAGCAGCCAAGATCCCCCCTACAGGGGGCAGAACGAGCAGTACTTC.

V usage is TRBV9 and J usage is TRBJ2-7; 10 positions match TRBD1. Per the germline V gene, CDR1 is SGDLS and CDR2 is YYNGEE. After removal of 4 bases from V and 4 bases from J, the junction contained 17 bases not matched to a gene. CDR3 size: 18 residues. The CDR3 region has the DNA TGTGCCAGCAGCACTCCAATGCAGGGTGGACAGGGGGTTTACGAGCAGTACTTC. Translation gives CASSTPMQGGQGVYEQYF.

This clonotype is medium-sized (0.01 to 0.1%) within its sample. The chain links TRBV28 to TRBJ2-1; D perhaps matches TRBD1 (7 bases). The V end lost 1 base, the J end lost 4 bases, and 14 bases lay between the germline ends. Germline loops: CDR1 MDHEN, CDR2 SYDVKM. The CDR3 sequence is 16 residues long. The CDR3 DNA is TGTGCCAGCAGTTTATTGTTGGAGGGGGCGTACAATGAGCAGTTCTTC. Translation gives CASSLLLEGAYNEQFF.

As for this clonotype: One end of the junction is discordant with germline, which a read error may explain. The chain joins TRBV27 to TRBJ1-4; 11 bases fit TRBD1. CDR1 is MNHEY and CDR2 is SMNVEV in the germline V gene (reference sequence). There are 13 residues in the CDR3. The CDR3 sequence is CAGRTGGQEKLFF. CDR3 nucleotides: TGTGCCGGCAGGACAGGGGGCCAGGAAAAACTGTTTTTT.

This clonotype qualifies as medium-sized. The gene calls are TRBV6-6 and TRBJ2-7; 11 bases fit TRBD1. This CDR3 is 14 amino acids long. Looked up from germline, CDR1 is MNHNY and CDR2 is SVGAGI (reference sequence). Trimming took 6 bases from V and 5 from J; bases not matched to a gene: 6. CDR3 in amino acids: CASSRDRGGNEQYF. The CDR3 coding sequence is TGTGCCAGCAGCCGGGACAGGGGGGGAAACGAGCAGTACTTC.

The J gene is TRBJ1-4, the V gene TRBV18; D remains ambiguous. The CDR3 consists of 15 residues. Germline values: CDR1 KGHSH, CDR2 LQKENI. V lost 4 bases to trimming and J lost 0 bases, with 9 bases between them. Written as DNA, the CDR3 is TGTGCCAGCTCACTCCGGTCCTCAACTAATGAAAAACTGTTTTTT. Translation gives CASSLRSSTNEKLFF.

The rearrangement uses TRBV24-1 and TRBJ1-5; D is ambiguous. The germline V gene has CDR1 KGHDR and CDR2 SFDVKD. V was pared by 0 bases and J by 9 bases, with 8 bases between. The CDR3 totals 13 residues. The CDR3 region is CATSDLKVGPQHF. The CDR3 nucleotides read TGTGCCACCAGTGATTTGAAGGTTGGGCCCCAGCATTTT.

As to this clonotype: A read error may account for a junction end that differs from germline. The J gene is TRBJ1-1, the V gene TRBV7-2; D gene unclear. The CDR3 consists of 13 residues. Germline V CDR1 and CDR2: SGHTA, FQGNSA. CDR3 loop: CASSLRKNTEASF. The CDR3 bases are TGTGCCAGCAGCTTAAGAAAGAACACTGAAGCTTCCTTT.

This clonotype is medium-sized. The chain combines TRBV18 with TRBJ1-2; TRBD1 is a possible D gene (6 bases). V was shortened by 1 base and J by 6 bases, with 15 bases between the two germline ends. This CDR3 spans 15 amino acids. CDR1 and CDR2 (germline): KGHSH, LQKENI. In nucleotides, the CDR3 is TGTGCCAGCTCACCACTGTTCAGGGGAGAGAATGGCTACACCTTC. Its protein product is CASSPLFRGENGYTF.

By share, this clonotype counts as medium-sized. J is TRBJ2-3 and V is TRBV4-2; D not resolved. V shed 8 bases and J shed 1 base, with 13 bases lying between them. Germline-derived CDR1 and CDR2 are LGHNA and YNFKEQ. The CDR3 extends over 14 amino acids. The CDR3 nucleotides read TGTGCCAGCGGAGCCACCTGGCGCACAGATACGCAGTATTTT. It codes for CASGATWRTDTQYF.

Concerning this clonotype: A read error may explain this, as a much larger clone is one base away. DNA of the CDR3: TGTGCCAGCAGCTCTGGACTAGCGGGACTCGTGGGGGCCAAAAACATTCGGTACTTC. The encoded protein is CASSSGLAGLVGAKNIRYF. The rearrangement joins TRBV11-2 to TRBJ2-4, with 12 nucleotides matching TRBD2. Germline values: CDR1 SGHAT, CDR2 FQNNGV. CDR3 length equals 19 residues.